The entry that follows covers one TCR beta chain sequence. Its antigen is not identified. These data belong to a study of shared clonotypes between healthy human individuals. Findings and limits, study-wide: The study found lower generation probabilities in non-shared clonotypes than in those shared by all four donors.

Clones were sequenced by immunoSEQ multiplex PCR, and TCRdb holds only the in-frame ones, with some missing. The sample carries about 2.4 million clones, more than 85% recorded once. Germline lookup yields CDR1 MDHEN and CDR2 SYDVKM. V trimming: 1 base; J trimming: 5 bases; junction bases outside the gene matches: 7. The CDR3 runs 15 residues. The chain carries TRBV28 and TRBJ1-1, with TRBD1 identical over 7 bases. The TCR sequence derives from a man in his late teens or twenties in good health. Some clones in this sample may be carry-over from other donors' samples. The sequenced sample consisted of naive CD4+ T cells from PBMCs. As to subset: CD45RA+ positively selected. CDR3 amino acids: CASSLYAGGITEAFF. CDR3 DNA sequence: TGTGCCAGCAGTTTATACGCAGGGGGAATAACTGAAGCTTTCTTT.